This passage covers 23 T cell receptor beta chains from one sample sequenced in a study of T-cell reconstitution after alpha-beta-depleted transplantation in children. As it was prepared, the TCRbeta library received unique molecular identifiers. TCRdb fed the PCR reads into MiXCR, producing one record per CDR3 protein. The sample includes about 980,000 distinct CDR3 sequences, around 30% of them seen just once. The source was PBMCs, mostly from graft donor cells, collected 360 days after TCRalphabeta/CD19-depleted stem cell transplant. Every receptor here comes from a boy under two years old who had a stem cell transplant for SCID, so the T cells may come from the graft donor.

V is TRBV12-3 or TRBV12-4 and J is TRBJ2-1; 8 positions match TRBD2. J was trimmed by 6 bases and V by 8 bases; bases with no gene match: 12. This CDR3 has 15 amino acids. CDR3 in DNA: TGTGCCAGCGGTGCCCGGGGGGGCCCTGGCAATGAGCAGTTCTTC. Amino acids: CASGARGGPGNEQFF.

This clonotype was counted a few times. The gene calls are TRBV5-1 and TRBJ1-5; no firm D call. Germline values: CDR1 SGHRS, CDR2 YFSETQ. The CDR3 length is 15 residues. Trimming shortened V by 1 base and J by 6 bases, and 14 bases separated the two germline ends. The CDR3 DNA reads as TGCGCCAGCAGCTTGACGGCGGGAGGCGGTCAGCCCCAGCATTTT. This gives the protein CASSLTAGGGQPQHF.

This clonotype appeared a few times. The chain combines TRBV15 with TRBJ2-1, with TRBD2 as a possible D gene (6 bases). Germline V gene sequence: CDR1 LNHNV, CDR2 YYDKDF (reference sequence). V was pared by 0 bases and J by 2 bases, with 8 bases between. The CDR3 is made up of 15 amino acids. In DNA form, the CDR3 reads TGTGCCACCAGCAGAGAGCGGGAACCCTACAATGAGCAGTTCTTC. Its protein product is CATSREREPYNEQFF.

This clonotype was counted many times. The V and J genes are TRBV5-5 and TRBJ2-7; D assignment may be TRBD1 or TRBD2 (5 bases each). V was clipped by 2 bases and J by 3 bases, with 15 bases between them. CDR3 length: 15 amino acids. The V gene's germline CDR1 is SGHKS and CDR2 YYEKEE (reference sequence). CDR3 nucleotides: TGTGCCAGCAGCTTAGAGGGACCATCGCACTACGAGCAGTACTTC. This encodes CASSLEGPSHYEQYF.

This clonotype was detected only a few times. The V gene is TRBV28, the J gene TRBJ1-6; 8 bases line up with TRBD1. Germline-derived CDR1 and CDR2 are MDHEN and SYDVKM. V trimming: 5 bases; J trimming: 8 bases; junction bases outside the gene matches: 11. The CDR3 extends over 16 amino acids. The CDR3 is CASSPTTGVKDSPLHF. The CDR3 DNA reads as TGTGCCAGCAGTCCCACGACAGGGGTTAAGGATTCACCCCTCCACTTT.

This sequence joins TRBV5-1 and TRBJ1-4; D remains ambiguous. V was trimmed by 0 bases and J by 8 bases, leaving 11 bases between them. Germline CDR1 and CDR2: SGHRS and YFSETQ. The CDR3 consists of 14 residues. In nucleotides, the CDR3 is TGCGCCAGCAGCTTGGGACGGCCCCCGGAAAAACTGTTTTTT. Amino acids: CASSLGRPPEKLFF.

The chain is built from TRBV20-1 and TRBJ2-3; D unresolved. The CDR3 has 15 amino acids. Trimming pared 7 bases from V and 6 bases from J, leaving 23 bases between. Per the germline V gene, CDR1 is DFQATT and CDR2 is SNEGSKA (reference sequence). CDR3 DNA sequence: TGCAGTGGTAAAAGTTTGATAGCTCCTAAGGATACGCAGTATTTT. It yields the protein CSGKSLIAPKDTQYF.

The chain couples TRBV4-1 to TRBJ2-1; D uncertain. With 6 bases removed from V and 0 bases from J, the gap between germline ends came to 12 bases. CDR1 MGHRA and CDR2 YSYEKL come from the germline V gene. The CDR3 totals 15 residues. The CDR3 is CASRSASSSYNEQFF. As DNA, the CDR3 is TGCGCCAGCAGGTCCGCCAGCAGCTCCTACAATGAGCAGTTCTTC.

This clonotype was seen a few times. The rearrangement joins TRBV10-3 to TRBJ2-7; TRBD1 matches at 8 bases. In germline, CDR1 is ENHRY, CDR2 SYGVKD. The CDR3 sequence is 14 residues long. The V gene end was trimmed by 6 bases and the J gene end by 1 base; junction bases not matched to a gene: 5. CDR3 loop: CAIRGQGVSYEQYF. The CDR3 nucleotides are TGTGCCATCAGAGGACAGGGTGTATCCTACGAGCAGTACTTC.

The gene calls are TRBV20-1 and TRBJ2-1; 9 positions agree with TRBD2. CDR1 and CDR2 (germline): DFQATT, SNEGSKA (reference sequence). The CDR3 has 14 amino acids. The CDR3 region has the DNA TGCAGCCCCCCGCGGGGGGGCTCATACAATGAGCAGTTCTTC. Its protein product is CSPPRGGSYNEQFF.

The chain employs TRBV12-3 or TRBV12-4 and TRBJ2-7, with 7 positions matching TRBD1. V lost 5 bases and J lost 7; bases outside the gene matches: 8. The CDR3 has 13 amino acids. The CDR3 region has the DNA TGTGCCAGCAGTGGGACAGCCACGAGTGAGCAGTACTTC. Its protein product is CASSGTATSEQYF.

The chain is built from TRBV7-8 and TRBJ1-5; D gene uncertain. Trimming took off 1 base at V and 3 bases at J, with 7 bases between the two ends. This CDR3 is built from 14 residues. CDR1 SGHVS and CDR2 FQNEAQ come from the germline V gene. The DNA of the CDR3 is TGTGCCAGCAGCTTAGTGGGCCCCAATCAGCCCCAGCATTTT. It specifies CASSLVGPNQPQHF. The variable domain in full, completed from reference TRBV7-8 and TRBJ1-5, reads GAGVSQSPRYKVAKRGQDVALRCDPISGHVSLFWYQQALGQGPEFLTYFQNEAQLDKSGLPSDRFFAERPEGSVSTLKIQRTQQEDSAVYLCASSLVGPNQPQHFGDGTRLSIL.

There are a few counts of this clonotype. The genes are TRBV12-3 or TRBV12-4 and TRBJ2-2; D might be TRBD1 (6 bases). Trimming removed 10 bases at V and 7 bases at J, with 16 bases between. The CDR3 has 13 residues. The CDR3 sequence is CAITGQLVGELFF. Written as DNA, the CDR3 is TGTGCCATAACGGGACAACTGGTCGGGGAGCTGTTTTTT.

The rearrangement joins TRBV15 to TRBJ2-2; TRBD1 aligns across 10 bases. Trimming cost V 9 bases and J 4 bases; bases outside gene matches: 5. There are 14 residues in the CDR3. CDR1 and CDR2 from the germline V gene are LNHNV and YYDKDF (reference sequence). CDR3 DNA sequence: TGTGCCACAGGCCGGGACAGGGGCACCGGGGAGCTGTTTTTT. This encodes CATGRDRGTGELFF.

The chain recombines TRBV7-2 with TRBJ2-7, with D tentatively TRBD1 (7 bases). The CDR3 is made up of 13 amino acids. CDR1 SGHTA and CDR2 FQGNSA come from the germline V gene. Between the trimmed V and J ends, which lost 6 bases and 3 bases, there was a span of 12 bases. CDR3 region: CASSQGGNYEQYF. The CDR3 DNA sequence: TGTGCCAGCAGTCAGGGGGGAAACTACGAGCAGTACTTC.

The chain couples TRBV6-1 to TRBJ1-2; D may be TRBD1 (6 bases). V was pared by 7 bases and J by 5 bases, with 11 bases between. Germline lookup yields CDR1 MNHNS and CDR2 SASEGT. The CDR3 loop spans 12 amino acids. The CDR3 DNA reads TGTGCCAGCATGCGGGGGCTGTATGGCTACACCTTC. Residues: CASMRGLYGYTF.

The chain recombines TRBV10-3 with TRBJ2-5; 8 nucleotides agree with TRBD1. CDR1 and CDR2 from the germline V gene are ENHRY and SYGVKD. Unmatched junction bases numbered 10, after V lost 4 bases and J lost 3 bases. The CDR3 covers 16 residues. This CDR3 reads CAISATDRGTEETQYF. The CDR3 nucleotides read TGTGCCATCAGTGCGACTGACAGGGGTACCGAAGAGACCCAGTACTTC.

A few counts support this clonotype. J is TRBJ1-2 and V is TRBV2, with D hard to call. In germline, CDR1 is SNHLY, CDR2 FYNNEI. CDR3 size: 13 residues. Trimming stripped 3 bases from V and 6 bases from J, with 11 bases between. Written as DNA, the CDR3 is TGTGCCAGCAGTGAGTCCGGGCTCCATGGCTACACCTTC. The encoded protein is CASSESGLHGYTF.

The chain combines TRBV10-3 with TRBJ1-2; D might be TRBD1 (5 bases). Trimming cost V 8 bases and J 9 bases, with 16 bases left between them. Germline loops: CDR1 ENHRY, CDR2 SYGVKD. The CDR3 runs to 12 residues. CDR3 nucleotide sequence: TGTGCCATCGGAGGGGTGGAGCGGAGCTACACCTTC. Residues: CAIGGVERSYTF.

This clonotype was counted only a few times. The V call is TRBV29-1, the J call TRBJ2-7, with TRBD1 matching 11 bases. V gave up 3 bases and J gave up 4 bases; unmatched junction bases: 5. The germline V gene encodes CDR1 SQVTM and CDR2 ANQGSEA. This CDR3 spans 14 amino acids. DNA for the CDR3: TGCAGCGTTGAGGACCGGGACAGGGGGTACGAGCAGTACTTC. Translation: CSVEDRDRGYEQYF.

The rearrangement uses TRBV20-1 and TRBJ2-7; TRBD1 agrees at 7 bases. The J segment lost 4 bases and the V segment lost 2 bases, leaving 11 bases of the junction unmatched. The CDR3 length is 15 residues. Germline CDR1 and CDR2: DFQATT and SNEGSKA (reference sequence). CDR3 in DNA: TGCAGTGCTAGAAGACAGGGAGCGCGGTCTTACGAGCAGTACTTC. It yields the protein CSARRQGARSYEQYF.

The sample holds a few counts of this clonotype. The CDR3 DNA follows: TGTGCCACACTGCGGGGGGGGAACTCTGGAAACACCATATATTTT. It translates to CATLRGGNSGNTIYF. The chain couples TRBV12-3 or TRBV12-4 to TRBJ1-3, with a tentative D call TRBD1 (5 bases). V was pared by 10 bases and J by 0 bases, with 16 bases between. The CDR3 totals 15 residues.

The DNA of the CDR3 is TGCAGCGTTGATAAGGAAGGGCAGCCTTACGAGCAGTACTTC. Amino acid sequence: CSVDKEGQPYEQYF. The rearrangement joins TRBV29-1 to TRBJ2-7; D not certain. Germline CDR1 SQVTM, CDR2 ANQGSEA. This CDR3 is built from 14 residues. The germline V and J ends were trimmed by 3 bases and 4 bases, with 16 bases remaining between them.